Below are 28 T cell receptor beta chains sequenced from a single sample in a study of cytomegalovirus exposure and HLA in healthy donors. A multiplex PCR was run with 60 Vbeta primers and 13 Jbeta primers. Clones were sequenced by immunoSEQ multiplex PCR, and TCRdb holds only the in-frame ones, with some missing. The sample lists some 130,000 clones, about four fifths occurring once. Material for sequencing was PBMCs. The receptors were sampled from a male donor in good health and CMV-seronegative.

The V and J genes are TRBV30 and TRBJ2-7, with a tentative D call TRBD2 (5 bases). Germline V CDR1 and CDR2: GTSNPN, SVGIG (reference sequence). The CDR3 length is 11 residues. Trimming left V 3 bases short and J 6 bases short, with 9 bases between. The CDR3 nucleotides are TGTGCCTGGAGCCTAGAGGGCGAGCAGTACTTC. Its translation is CAWSLEGEQYF.

This chain uses TRBV7-8 with TRBJ2-7; TRBD2 matches at 9 bases. CDR1 is SGHVS and CDR2 is FQNEAQ in the germline V gene. This CDR3 contains 15 residues. Trimming removed 0 bases from V and 0 bases from J; junction bases left unmatched: 0. CDR3 sequence reads: CASSLASGGSYEQYF. As DNA, the CDR3 is TGTGCCAGCAGCTTAGCTAGCGGGGGCTCCTACGAGCAGTACTTC.

This chain connects TRBV11-2 to TRBJ2-2; 7 bases line up with TRBD1. The CDR3 runs to 15 residues. CDR1 and CDR2 (germline): SGHAT, FQNNGV. V shed 5 bases and J 7 bases; nucleotides not matched to a gene: 10. The CDR3 DNA is TGTGCCAGCAGCCTCGGGACAGCCCTGGGCGGGGAGCTGTTTTTT. It yields the protein CASSLGTALGGELFF.

In this sample, this clone turned up once. The V call is TRBV10-3, the J call TRBJ1-1, with D unclear. Germline lookup yields CDR1 ENHRY and CDR2 SYGVKD. V gave up 6 bases and J gave up 0 bases, with 17 bases separating them. The CDR3 contains 16 residues. In DNA, the CDR3 is TGTGCCATCAGGAGGGTCGGCAGCCCTATGAACACTGAAGCTTTCTTT. Protein sequence: CAIRRVGSPMNTEAFF.

This chain links TRBV9 with TRBJ2-7; a possible D gene is TRBD1 (6 bases). Trimming shortened V by 4 bases and J by 6 bases, and 11 bases separated the two germline ends. CDR3 length: 12 amino acids. Germline CDR1 and CDR2: SGDLS and YYNGEE. This CDR3 is CASSTQTGEQYF. In DNA form, the CDR3 reads TGTGCCAGCAGCACCCAGACAGGCGAGCAGTACTTC. Full variable domain (remainder filled in from reference TRBV9 and TRBJ2-7): DSGVTQTPKHLITATGQRVTLRCSPRSGDLSVYWYQQSLDQGLQFLIQYYNGEERAKGNILERFSAQQFPDLHSELNLSSLELGDSALYFCASSTQTGEQYFGPGTRLTVT.

This clone was seen a few times. The genes are TRBV5-6 and TRBJ2-3, with D possibly TRBD2 on 5 matching bases. The V and J ends lost 6 bases and 2 bases respectively, with 16 bases between them. This CDR3 is built from 15 residues. The germline gives CDR1 SGHDT, CDR2 YYEEEE. CDR3 DNA: TGTGCCAGCACAATGCTAGCTCCTACCACAGATACGCAGTATTTT. It is translated as CASTMLAPTTDTQYF.

The chain uses TRBV11-3 and TRBJ2-7; 7 bases map to TRBD1. The germline gives CDR1 SGHNT, CDR2 YENEEA. After removal of 5 bases from V and 2 bases from J, the junction contained 9 bases not matched to a gene. This CDR3 is 15 amino acids long. The CDR3 reads CASSPEQGRPYEQYF. For the CDR3, the DNA is TGTGCCAGCAGCCCGGAACAGGGGCGACCCTACGAGCAGTACTTC.

The J gene is TRBJ2-5, the V gene TRBV11-2, with D possibly TRBD1 on 6 matching bases. Germline-derived CDR1 and CDR2 are SGHAT and FQNNGV. The V end was cut by 5 bases, the J end by 3 bases, with 19 bases between. The CDR3 is 16 residues long. CDR3 residues: CASSPQGWGHKETQYF. The CDR3 coding sequence is TGTGCCAGCAGCCCACAGGGCTGGGGGCATAAAGAGACCCAGTACTTC.

The chain recombines TRBV5-1 with TRBJ2-5; TRBD1 is a possible D gene (7 bases). The V end was cut by 4 bases, the J end by 2 bases, with 15 bases between. The CDR3 extends over 15 amino acids. Germline V gene sequence: CDR1 SGHRS, CDR2 YFSETQ. The CDR3 region has the DNA TGCGCCAGCAGCAAGGGGGCGGGGCCACAAGAGACCCAGTACTTC. It specifies CASSKGAGPQETQYF.

The rearrangement links TRBV18 to TRBJ1-4; a possible D gene is TRBD1 (6 bases). Germline V CDR1 and CDR2: KGHSH, LQKENI. V was shortened by 2 bases and J by 8 bases, with 12 bases between the two germline ends. The CDR3 totals 14 residues. The chain's CDR3 is CASSPAGAREKLFF. CDR3 bases: TGTGCCAGCTCACCAGCAGGGGCAAGGGAAAAACTGTTTTTT.

The rearrangement uses TRBV20-1 and TRBJ2-1; D remains ambiguous. There are 11 residues in the CDR3. Germline V gives CDR1 DFQATT, CDR2 SNEGSKA (reference sequence). Trimming pared 5 bases from V and 8 bases from J, leaving 10 bases between. This chain's CDR3 is CSASLFDEQFF. The CDR3 region has the DNA TGCAGTGCTTCCCTCTTCGATGAGCAGTTCTTC.

The chain couples TRBV6-5 to TRBJ2-2; D is possibly TRBD2 (6 bases). The CDR3 is made up of 15 amino acids. Germline V gives CDR1 MNHEY, CDR2 SVGAGI. V dropped 0 bases and J dropped 7 bases, with 12 bases sitting between them. The CDR3 spells CASSYSTGVGGELFF. CDR3 nucleotide sequence: TGTGCCAGCAGTTACTCGACGGGGGTAGGCGGGGAGCTGTTTTTT.

This clone came up a few times. The V call is TRBV10-2, the J call TRBJ2-7; 7 bases agree with TRBD1. The germline V gene encodes CDR1 WSHSY and CDR2 SAAADI. This CDR3 is 13 amino acids long. Trimming at V came to 7 bases and at J to 6 bases, leaving 9 bases not matched to a gene. The CDR3 region has the DNA TGCGCCAGCACTATAAACACAGGGGCCGAGCAGTACTTC. Its translation: CASTINTGAEQYF.

In nucleotides, the CDR3 is TGTGCCAGCAGTGAAGCCCGGGAGGGCACTGAAGCTTTCTTT. Residues: CASSEAREGTEAFF. This chain uses TRBV6-1 with TRBJ1-1; D unclear. Trimming left V 0 bases short and J 4 bases short, with 9 bases between. CDR3 size: 14 residues. In germline, CDR1 is MNHNS, CDR2 SASEGT.

This clone has a single count. The chain is built from TRBV4-3 and TRBJ2-1, with 11 bases fitting TRBD2. Trimming took 0 bases from V and 0 from J; bases not matched to a gene: 7. CDR3 length: 19 residues. Germline V CDR1 and CDR2: LGHNA, YSLEER. CDR3: CASSQDSASGGSSYNEQFF. As DNA, the CDR3 is TGCGCCAGCAGCCAAGATTCGGCTAGCGGGGGGAGCTCCTACAATGAGCAGTTCTTC.

This chain joins TRBV6-5 and TRBJ1-4, with D maybe TRBD1 (5 bases). Germline loops: CDR1 MNHEY, CDR2 SVGAGI. CDR3 size: 15 residues. Trimming took 2 bases from V and 2 from J, leaving 9 bases between them. CDR3 in DNA: TGTGCCAGCAGTTACGGCAGGGTGACTAATGAAAAACTGTTTTTT. Its protein is CASSYGRVTNEKLFF.

This chain connects TRBV5-5 to TRBJ1-2; D might be TRBD1 (5 bases). Looked up from germline, CDR1 is SGHKS and CDR2 is YYEKEE (reference sequence). The CDR3 extends over 14 amino acids. Trimming stripped 0 bases from V and 6 bases from J, with 12 bases between. CDR3 loop: CASSLVGGVDGYTF. The CDR3 nucleotides read TGTGCCAGCAGCTTGGTGGGAGGGGTCGATGGCTACACCTTC.

The chain is built from TRBV7-6 and TRBJ2-1, with 8 bases matching TRBD1. Trimming at V came to 4 bases and at J to 8 bases, leaving 10 bases not matched to a gene. The germline gives CDR1 SGHVS, CDR2 FNYEAQ. The CDR3 is 15 residues long. The CDR3 is CASSSETGVSHEQFF. CDR3 DNA: TGTGCCAGCAGCTCGGAGACAGGGGTATCGCATGAGCAGTTCTTC.

V gene TRBV9 combines with J gene TRBJ1-4; 8 positions match TRBD1. V trimming: 0 bases; J trimming: 6 bases; junction bases outside the gene matches: 4. The germline V gene has CDR1 SGDLS and CDR2 YYNGEE. This CDR3 is 15 amino acids long. CDR3 amino acids: CASSVGDRGDEKLFF. CDR3 bases: TGTGCCAGCAGCGTAGGAGACAGGGGTGATGAAAAACTGTTTTTT.

This sequence joins TRBV7-2 and TRBJ1-1, with no clear D. Looked up from germline, CDR1 is SGHTA and CDR2 is FQGNSA. Trimming took 5 bases from V and 4 from J, leaving 17 bases between them. This CDR3 has 15 amino acids. The CDR3 DNA sequence: TGTGCCAGCAGCCAACGCCCTGATGGAGGCACTGAAGCTTTCTTT. This translates into CASSQRPDGGTEAFF.

This clone was seen a few times. The genes are TRBV5-1 and TRBJ1-3, with TRBD1 matching over 7 bases. Germline-derived CDR1 and CDR2 are SGHRS and YFSETQ. J lost 4 bases, V lost 3 bases, and 7 bases had no gene match. The CDR3 runs to 15 residues. CDR3 in amino acids: CASSSTTGRGNTIYF. Written as DNA, the CDR3 is TGCGCCAGCAGCTCGACGACAGGGAGAGGAAACACCATATATTTT. The complete variable domain, with remaining parts taken from reference TRBV5-1 and TRBJ1-3, reads KAGVTQTPRYLIKTRGQQVTLSCSPISGHRSVSWYQQTPGQGLQFLFEYFSETQRNKGNFPGRFSGRQFSNSRSEMNVSTLELGDSALYLCASSSTTGRGNTIYFGEGSWLTVV.

The chain recombines TRBV6-1 with TRBJ1-5; TRBD1 might be the D (6 bases). V lost 2 bases and J lost 4, with 12 bases in between. CDR3 length: 15 amino acids. Germline assignment: CDR1 MNHNS and CDR2 SASEGT. The CDR3: CASSEIQGFNQPQHF. The CDR3 DNA reads as TGTGCCAGCAGTGAAATACAGGGATTTAATCAGCCCCAGCATTTT.

This sequence joins TRBV4-3 and TRBJ2-5, with D possibly matching TRBD2 (6 bases). The V end was cut by 0 bases, the J end by 5 bases, with 19 bases between. There are 17 residues in the CDR3. Germline V gene lookup returns CDR1 LGHNA and CDR2 YSLEER. For the CDR3, the DNA is TGCGCCAGCAGCCAAGATATGGCTCAACCCCGGGGGGAGACCCAGTACTTC. Translating it yields CASSQDMAQPRGETQYF.

This chain joins TRBV7-9 and TRBJ1-6; 7 nucleotides match TRBD1. Germline CDR1 is SEHNR and CDR2 is FQNEAQ (reference sequence). The CDR3 extends over 14 amino acids. The ends lost 3 bases at V and 7 bases at J; junction bases unmatched: 3. DNA of the CDR3: TGTGCCAGCAGCTTTGCACAGGGGAATTCACCCCTCCACTTT. Residues: CASSFAQGNSPLHF. Using reference TRBV7-9 and TRBJ1-6 for the parts outside the CDR3, the full variable domain is DTGVSQNPRHKITKRGQNVTFRCDPISEHNRLYWYRQTLGQGPEFLTYFQNEAQLEKSRLLSDRFSAERPKGSFSTLEIQRTEQGDSAMYLCASSFAQGNSPLHFGNGTRLTVT.

The chain recombines TRBV6-5 with TRBJ1-4; D unclear. Germline V gives CDR1 MNHEY, CDR2 SVGAGI. This CDR3 spans 15 amino acids. The ends were cut back, 0 bases at V and 5 bases at J, with 10 bases in the middle. The CDR3 nucleotides read TGTGCCAGCAGTTACTCTTTTTCCAGGAATGAAAAACTGTTTTTT. Residues: CASSYSFSRNEKLFF.

The chain combines TRBV7-8 with TRBJ2-7, with TRBD2 as a possible D gene (5 bases). Per the germline V gene, CDR1 is SGHVS and CDR2 is FQNEAQ. V lost 5 bases and J 2 bases, leaving 16 bases between the germline ends. The CDR3 runs to 15 residues. The CDR3 sequence is CASSAGHHLTYEQYF. CDR3 DNA: TGTGCCAGCAGCGCGGGTCACCACCTAACCTACGAGCAGTACTTC.

This clone was detected once. This chain connects TRBV6-5 to TRBJ2-7; TRBD2 matches 8 bases. Germline values: CDR1 MNHEY, CDR2 SVGAGI. Unmatched junction bases numbered 9, after V lost 8 bases and J lost 9 bases. CDR3 length equals 12 residues. CDR3 amino acids: CASRRGEEVQYF. As DNA, the CDR3 is TGTGCCAGCCGGCGGGGGGAAGAAGTGCAGTACTTC.

V usage is TRBV7-2 and J usage is TRBJ1-1, with a possible D match to TRBD1 (5 bases). Germline CDR1 reads SGHTA; CDR2 reads FQGNSA. Between the trimmed V and J ends, which lost 2 bases and 7 bases, there was a span of 17 bases. The CDR3 is 15 amino acids. The CDR3, as DNA: TGTGCCAGCAGCTTATTGGGGCCCCGTTCCAGTGAAGCTTTCTTT. This gives the protein CASSLLGPRSSEAFF.